The T cell receptor (beta chain) under discussion was sequenced for a study of PD-1 blockade in classical Hodgkin lymphoma. Study-level points and caveats: As was reported, newly diagnosed patients showed lower baseline TCR diversity than healthy donors did. Why repertoires differed is undefined; disease activity or prior therapy possibly contributed.

Profiling relied on immunoSEQ multiplex PCR, and the TCRdb table lists in-frame clones only, not all of them. Counted here are 3,000 to 4,000 clones, more than 75% occurring once; the ten biggest clones make up around 15%. With respect to this clone: Its antigen is undetermined.

The CDR3 has 12 residues. V lost 5 bases and J lost 0, with 5 bases in between. Germline V gene lookup returns CDR1 SGHTA and CDR2 FQGNSA. Time point meaning: newly diagnosed, previously untreated cHL patient sample. After thawing, PBMCs were subjected to magnetic negative selection to isolate CD8+ T cells. PBMCs representing newly diagnosed, untreated classical Hodgkin lymphoma functioned as the comparison. This clonotype was obtained from a human donor with classical Hodgkin lymphoma. The chain links TRBV7-2 to TRBJ2-7, with D unresolved. Material: CD8+ T cells from blood. CDR3 amino acids: CASSQSSYEQYF. The CDR3, as DNA: TGTGCCAGCAGCCAGAGCTCCTACGAGCAGTACTTC.